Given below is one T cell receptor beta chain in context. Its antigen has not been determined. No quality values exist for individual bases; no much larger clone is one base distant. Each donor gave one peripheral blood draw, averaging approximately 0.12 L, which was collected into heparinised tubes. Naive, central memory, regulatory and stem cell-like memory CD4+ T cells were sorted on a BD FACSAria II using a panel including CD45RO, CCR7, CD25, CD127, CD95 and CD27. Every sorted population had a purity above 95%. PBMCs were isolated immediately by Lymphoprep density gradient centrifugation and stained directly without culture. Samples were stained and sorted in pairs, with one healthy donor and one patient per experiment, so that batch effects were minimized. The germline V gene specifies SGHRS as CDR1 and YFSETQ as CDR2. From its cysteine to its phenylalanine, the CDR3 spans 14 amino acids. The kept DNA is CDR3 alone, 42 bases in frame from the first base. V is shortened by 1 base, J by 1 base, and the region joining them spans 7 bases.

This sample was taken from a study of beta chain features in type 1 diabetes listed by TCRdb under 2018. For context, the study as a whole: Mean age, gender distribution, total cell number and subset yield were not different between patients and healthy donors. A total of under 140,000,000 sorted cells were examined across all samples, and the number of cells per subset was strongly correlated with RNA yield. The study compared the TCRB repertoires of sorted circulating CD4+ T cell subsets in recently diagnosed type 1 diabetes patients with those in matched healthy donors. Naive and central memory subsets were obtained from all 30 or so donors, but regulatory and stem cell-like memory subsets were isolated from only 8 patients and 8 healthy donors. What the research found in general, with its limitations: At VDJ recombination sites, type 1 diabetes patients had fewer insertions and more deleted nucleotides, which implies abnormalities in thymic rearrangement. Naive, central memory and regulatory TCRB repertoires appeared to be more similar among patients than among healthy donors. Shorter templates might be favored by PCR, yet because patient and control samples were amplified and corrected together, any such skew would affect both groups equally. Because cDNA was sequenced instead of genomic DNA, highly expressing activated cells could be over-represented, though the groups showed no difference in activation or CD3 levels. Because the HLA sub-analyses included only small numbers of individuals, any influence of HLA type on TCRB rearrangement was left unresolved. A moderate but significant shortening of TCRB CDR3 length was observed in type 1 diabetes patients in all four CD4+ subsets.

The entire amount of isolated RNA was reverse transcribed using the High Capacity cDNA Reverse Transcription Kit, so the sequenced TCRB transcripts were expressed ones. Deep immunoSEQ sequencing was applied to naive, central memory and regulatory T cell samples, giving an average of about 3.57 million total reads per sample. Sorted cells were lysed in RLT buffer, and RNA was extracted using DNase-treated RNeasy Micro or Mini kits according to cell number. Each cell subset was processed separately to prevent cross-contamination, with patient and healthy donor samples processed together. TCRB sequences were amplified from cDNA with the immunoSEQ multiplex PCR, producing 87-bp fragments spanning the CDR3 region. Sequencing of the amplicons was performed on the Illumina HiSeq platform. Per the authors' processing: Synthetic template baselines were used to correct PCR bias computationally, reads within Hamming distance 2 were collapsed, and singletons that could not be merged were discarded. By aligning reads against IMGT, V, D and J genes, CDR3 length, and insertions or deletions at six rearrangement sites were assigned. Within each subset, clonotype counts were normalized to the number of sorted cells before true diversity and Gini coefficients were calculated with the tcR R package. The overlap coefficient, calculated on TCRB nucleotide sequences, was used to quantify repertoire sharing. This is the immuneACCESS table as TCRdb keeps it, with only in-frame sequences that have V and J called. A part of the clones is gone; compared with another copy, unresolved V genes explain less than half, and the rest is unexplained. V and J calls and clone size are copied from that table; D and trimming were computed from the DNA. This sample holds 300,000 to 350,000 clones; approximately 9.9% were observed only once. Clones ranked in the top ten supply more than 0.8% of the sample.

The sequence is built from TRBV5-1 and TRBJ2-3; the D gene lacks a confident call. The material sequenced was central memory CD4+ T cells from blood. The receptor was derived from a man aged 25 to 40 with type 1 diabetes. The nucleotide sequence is TGCGCCAGCAGCTTGTCATTGGGCACAGATACGCAGTATTTT. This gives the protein CASSLSLGTDTQYF.